The 23 T cell receptor beta chains in this list originate from one sample, sequenced in a study of T cells after somatic rescue of genetic block. The method was immunoSEQ multiplex PCR; TCRdb's version includes in-frame clones alone and lacks a portion of them. Here the sample spans 10,000 to 15,000 clones, about 69% being singletons. The sequenced material came from peripheral blood mononuclear cells (PBMCs). The receptors come from a boy between 10 and 17 years old.

The chain is built from TRBV15 and TRBJ2-5; 12 positions match TRBD2. Judging by the DNA end, TRBJ2-7 fits better; the J call may be wrong. Germline V gives CDR1 LNHNV, CDR2 YYDKDF (reference sequence). The CDR3 totals 14 residues. The CDR3 sequence: CATSSRLAGAEQYF. The CDR3 DNA reads TGTGCCACCAGCAGCCGACTAGCGGGAGCCGAGCAGTACTTC.

This sequence joins TRBV6-6 and TRBJ2-7; TRBD1 matches at 11 bases. The CDR3 extends over 16 amino acids. V lost 2 bases, J lost 2 bases, and 5 bases stayed unmatched. Germline-derived CDR1 and CDR2 are MNHNY and SVGAGI (reference sequence). CDR3 loop: CASSYPGTGGPYEQYF. In nucleotides, the CDR3 is TGTGCCAGCAGTTACCCCGGGACAGGGGGTCCCTACGAGCAGTACTTC.

This clone was detected only a few times. CDR3 residues: CASSLLGGQVHGYTF. CDR3 DNA: TGTGCCAGCAGCCTATTGGGGGGTCAGGTTCATGGCTACACCTTC. The chain uses TRBV14 and TRBJ1-2, with a weak D call TRBD1 (5 bases). Looked up from germline, CDR1 is SGHDN and CDR2 is FVKESK. Trimming took 4 bases from V and 6 from J, leaving 18 bases between them. The length of the CDR3 is 15 residues.

This clone came up a few times. This chain joins TRBV28 and TRBJ2-7; 8 bases match TRBD2. CDR1 is MDHEN, CDR2 SYDVKM, per germline. Losses at the gene ends were 3 bases for V and 2 bases for J; bases not matched to a gene: 9. This CDR3 has 16 amino acids. The CDR3 region is CASSFSQRGLTYEQYF. The CDR3 region has the DNA TGTGCCAGCAGTTTTTCCCAGCGGGGGCTAACCTACGAGCAGTACTTC.

The DNA of the CDR3 is TGTGCCAGCAGCTCCTCTCCGGGGATCAATCAGCCCCAGCATTTT. Translated: CASSSSPGINQPQHF. The chain combines TRBV9 with TRBJ1-5; no definite D call. The CDR3 totals 15 residues. In germline, CDR1 is SGDLS, CDR2 YYNGEE. The germline V and J ends were trimmed by 4 bases and 3 bases, with 14 bases remaining between them.

The rearrangement joins TRBV4-1 to TRBJ2-3; D is unresolved. This CDR3 is 14 amino acids long. V lost 2 bases, J lost 3 bases, and 9 bases lay in between. From germline, CDR1 is MGHRA and CDR2 YSYEKL. CDR3 sequence: CASSQPGVTDTQYF. CDR3 nucleotide sequence: TGCGCCAGCAGCCAACCGGGTGTGACAGATACGCAGTATTTT.

The chain joins TRBV12-2 to TRBJ1-1; the DNA was not used to check the table's D call, TRBD1. TRBV12-2 represents a pseudogene. The CDR3 consists of 16 residues. CDR3 sequence (DNA): TGTGCAAGTCGCTTAGCTCTGGGGGCCCGGAACACTGAAGCTTTCTTT. Translation: CASRLALGARNTEAFF.

This clone has just one count. The V gene is TRBV18, the J gene TRBJ2-1, with TRBD1 matching 9 bases. V was clipped by 6 bases and J by 3 bases; unmatched bases: 3. The germline gives CDR1 KGHSH, CDR2 LQKENI. This CDR3 comprises 14 residues. This CDR3 is CASSPGQGYNEQFF. The DNA of the CDR3 is TGTGCCAGCTCTCCGGGACAGGGCTACAATGAGCAGTTCTTC.

This rearrangement joins TRBV7-9 to TRBJ1-4, with D perhaps TRBD1 (5 bases). Deletions cut 6 bases from V and 13 bases from J, with 15 bases between. Germline CDR1 SEHNR, CDR2 FQNEAQ (reference sequence). CDR3 size: 12 residues. CDR3 sequence reads: CASRQEGAGLFF. CDR3 in DNA: TGTGCCAGCAGACAAGAAGGGGCGGGACTGTTTTTT. Looking up the rest from reference TRBV7-9 and TRBJ1-4 gives the full variable domain: DTGVSQNPRHKITKRGQNVTFRCDPISEHNRLYWYRQTLGQGPEFLTYFQNEAQLEKSRLLSDRFSAERPKGSFSTLEIQRTEQGDSAMYLCASRQEGAGLFFGSGTQLSVL.

The gene calls are TRBV11-2 and TRBJ1-6; 8 nucleotides align to TRBD1. Trimming at V came to 5 bases and at J to 13 bases, leaving 10 bases not matched to a gene. Germline-derived CDR1 and CDR2 are SGHAT and FQNNGV. The CDR3 is 14 residues long. CDR3 in amino acids: CASSPQGAVGPLHF. The DNA of the CDR3 is TGTGCCAGCAGCCCTCAGGGGGCTGTGGGGCCCCTCCACTTT.

The J gene is TRBJ1-6, the V gene TRBV10-3; D is uncertain. Germline V CDR1 and CDR2: ENHRY, SYGVKD. Trimming removed 3 bases at V and 8 bases at J, with 11 bases between. The CDR3 covers 14 residues. The CDR3 loop is CAISDTGRYSPLHF. CDR3 nucleotide sequence: TGTGCCATCAGTGATACCGGGCGGTATTCACCCCTCCACTTT.

The chain carries TRBV27 and TRBJ1-1; tentatively, D is TRBD1 (6 bases). From germline, CDR1 is MNHEY and CDR2 SMNVEV (reference sequence). The CDR3 consists of 14 residues. V lost 4 bases and J lost 4, with 13 bases in between. CDR3 in DNA: TGTGCCAGCAGTTCTACAGGGAGGGCCACTGAAGCTTTCTTT. This encodes CASSSTGRATEAFF.

This clone was found a few times. V is TRBV6-5 and J is TRBJ2-3; the D gene is possibly TRBD1 (6 bases). Germline CDR1 and CDR2: MNHEY and SVGAGI. V shed 10 bases and J shed 0 bases, with 11 bases lying between them. This CDR3 is built from 13 residues. CDR3 DNA: TGTGCCACCAGAGGGGGTAGCACAGATACGCAGTATTTT. Translation gives CATRGGSTDTQYF.

This rearrangement joins TRBV2 to TRBJ1-2; the D is unclear. The germline V and J ends were trimmed by 4 bases and 1 base, with 13 bases remaining between them. This CDR3 contains 15 residues. The germline CDR1 and CDR2 sequences are SNHLY and FYNNEI. The CDR3 coding sequence is TGTGCCAGCAGTGTATCTCAGTTCCTTAACTATGGCTACACCTTC. The encoded protein is CASSVSQFLNYGYTF.

This clone was detected only once. V and J are TRBV5-6 and TRBJ2-3; D is perhaps TRBD1 (7 bases). The CDR3 is made up of 13 amino acids. Germline CDR1 and CDR2: SGHDT and YYEEEE. V gave up 4 bases and J gave up 3 bases, with 9 bases separating them. The CDR3 DNA reads as TGTGCCAGCAGCCCAGGGGGGACAGATACGCAGTATTTT. Translated, it gives CASSPGGTDTQYF. Based on the CDR3 plus reference TRBV5-6 and TRBJ2-3, the full variable domain is DAGVTQSPTHLIKTRGQQVTLRCSPKSGHDTVSWYQQALGQGPQFIFQYYEEEERQRGNFPDRFSGHQFPNYSSELNVNALLLGDSALYLCASSPGGTDTQYFGPGTRLTVL.

This clone was observed a handful of times. The genes are TRBV7-9 and TRBJ1-2; TRBD1 might be the D (6 bases). The CDR3 loop spans 17 amino acids. The V end lost 6 bases, the J end lost 7 bases, and 27 bases lay between the germline ends. Looked up from germline, CDR1 is SEHNR and CDR2 is FQNEAQ (reference sequence). This CDR3 reads CASRQKVTGGKIGGYTF. The CDR3 DNA reads as TGTGCCAGCAGACAAAAGGTTACCGGGGGCAAGATCGGTGGCTACACCTTC. Full variable domain (missing parts from reference TRBV7-9 and TRBJ1-2): DTGVSQNPRHKITKRGQNVTFRCDPISEHNRLYWYRQTLGQGPEFLTYFQNEAQLEKSRLLSDRFSAERPKGSFSTLEIQRTEQGDSAMYLCASRQKVTGGKIGGYTFGSGTRLTVV.

In its sample, this clone ranks as medium-sized (0.01 to 0.1%). The chain carries TRBV27 and TRBJ1-1; D uncertain. Germline V gives CDR1 MNHEY, CDR2 SMNVEV (reference sequence). The CDR3 length is 14 residues. Trimming shortened V by 7 bases and J by 7 bases, and 19 bases separated the two germline ends. The CDR3 nucleotides are TGTGCCAGCAAAACAGTACACCCACCAGGTGAAGCTTTCTTT. Protein sequence: CASKTVHPPGEAFF.

The J gene is TRBJ1-5, the V gene TRBV15; tentative D call: TRBD1 (5 bases). V lost 5 bases, J lost 11 bases, and 22 bases lay in between. The CDR3 has 15 amino acids. Per germline, CDR1 LNHNV and CDR2 YYDKDF (reference sequence). The CDR3 nucleotides are TGTGCCACCAGCCTATTGGACATCAAGGGGAGGGCCCAGCATTTT. Its translation: CATSLLDIKGRAQHF.

The sample holds a few counts of this clone. This chain joins TRBV6-1 and TRBJ1-6, with D perhaps matching TRBD1 (6 bases). CDR1 MNHNS and CDR2 SASEGT come from the germline V gene. V lost 3 bases and J 7 bases, leaving 13 bases between the germline ends. CDR3 size: 15 residues. CDR3 in amino acids: CASSDGEGENSPLHF. As DNA, the CDR3 is TGTGCCAGCAGTGACGGGGAGGGGGAGAATTCACCCCTCCACTTT.

The rearrangement uses TRBV5-1 and TRBJ1-3; a weak D match, TRBD1 (6 bases). The length of the CDR3 is 16 residues. Germline V gene lookup returns CDR1 SGHRS and CDR2 YFSETQ. The V and J ends lost 0 bases and 0 bases respectively, with 10 bases between them. CDR3 protein: CASSLETGRSGNTIYF. DNA for the CDR3: TGCGCCAGCAGCTTGGAGACAGGCCGCTCTGGAAACACCATATATTTT.

This clone was counted once. The chain joins TRBV6-6 to TRBJ2-1, with D maybe TRBD1 (6 bases). With 4 bases removed from V and 4 bases from J, the gap between germline ends came to 17 bases. CDR3 length: 16 residues. Germline CDR1 MNHNY, CDR2 SVGAGI (reference sequence). The CDR3 sequence: CASSSRTGSKYNEQFF. The CDR3 DNA reads as TGTGCCAGCAGTTCTCGAACAGGGTCCAAATACAATGAGCAGTTCTTC.

The chain carries TRBV19 and TRBJ2-7; the match to TRBD1 covers 9 bases. Germline trimming cut 2 bases from V and 5 bases from J; bases unmatched to any gene: 7. CDR1 and CDR2 from the germline V gene are LNHDA and SQIVND (reference sequence). The CDR3 contains 15 residues. CDR3 sequence: CASSIWDRAKDEQYF. In DNA form, the CDR3 reads TGTGCCAGTAGTATATGGGACAGGGCGAAGGACGAGCAGTACTTC.

V gene TRBV15 combines with J gene TRBJ2-2, with a possible D match to TRBD2 (6 bases). Per germline, CDR1 LNHNV and CDR2 YYDKDF (reference sequence). CDR3 length: 16 amino acids. Trimming removed 0 bases from V and 6 bases from J, with 14 bases in between. The CDR3 spells CATSRDGNGRSGELFF. CDR3 bases: TGTGCCACCAGCAGAGATGGGAACGGGAGATCCGGGGAGCTGTTTTTT.